The entry below gives a single TCR beta chain sequence along with its context. Clones were sequenced by immunoSEQ multiplex PCR, and TCRdb holds only the in-frame ones, with some missing. The sample contains around 69,000 clones, 89% of which appear only once. The record originates from a study of OX40 agonist ivuxolimab in advanced cancers. Germline CDR1 is SEHNR and CDR2 is FQNEAQ (reference sequence). The CDR3 has 16 residues. J gave up 5 bases and V 1 base, and 5 bases lay outside the gene matches. The receptor comes from an adult with an advanced solid tumor such as melanoma, head and neck, liver or kidney cancer. The chain has TRBV7-9 and TRBJ2-1; TRBD2 agrees at 10 bases. Sequenced material: CD4+ or CD8+ T cells sorted from blood, taken in a trial of the OX40 agonist ivuxolimab. The CDR3 loop is CASSLVASGSHNEQFF. The CDR3, as DNA: TGTGCCAGCAGCTTAGTTGCTAGCGGGAGCCACAATGAGCAGTTCTTC.